The clone carrying this TCR beta chain was picked up a small number of times. The antigen remains unidentified. The data belong to a study of beta chain features in type 1 diabetes. About the study: In age, gender and cell yields, patients were similar to healthy donors.

Study-level findings and limits: Within each of all four CD4+ subsets, Type 1 diabetes patients had TCRB CDR3s that were moderately but significantly shorter.

V shed 4 bases and J 7 bases; nucleotides not matched to a gene: 9. This CDR3 is 16 amino acids long. CDR1 SGHDT and CDR2 YYEEEE come from the germline V gene. Reverse transcription of all isolated RNA meant that expressed TCRB transcripts were sequenced. Using immunoSEQ multiplex PCR, the repertoire was profiled, and TCRdb retains in-frame clones only, with some absent. The sample has about 280,000 clones; approximately 16% are singletons. The sequence was collected from a man between 18 and 29 years old with type 1 diabetes. The rearrangement links TRBV5-6 to TRBJ2-7, with 15 positions matching TRBD2. Sequencing was carried out using naive CD4+ T cells from blood. CDR3 sequence: CASSVGTSGGLREQYF. CDR3 nucleotide sequence: TGTGCCAGCAGCGTGGGGACTAGCGGGGGGCTACGAGAGCAGTACTTC.